This T cell receptor beta chain emerged from a study of blood T cell dynamics during melanoma immunotherapy. Regarding time point: pre-treatment baseline. Blood was drawn before treatment and at week 3 after checkpoint blockade. After removal of 2 bases from V and 7 bases from J, the junction contained 10 bases not matched to a gene. This CDR3 has 15 residues. The germline V gene encodes CDR1 SGHAT and CDR2 FQNNGV. Repertoires were generated with immunoSEQ multiplex PCR, while TCRdb's copy carries only in-frame clones and drops some. The table has almost 25,000 clones, approximately 90% seen once. The chain couples TRBV11-2 to TRBJ2-7, with 8 nucleotides matching TRBD1. The sequenced sample was blood, obtained from a patient treated with checkpoint blockade. This clonotype was obtained from a human donor with melanoma. Here the CDR3 DNA reads TGTGCCAGCAGCTTAAGCCGGGACAGGCTGTGGGAGCAGTACTTC. As protein: CASSLSRDRLWEQYF.